The 18 T cell receptor beta chains given below trace back to one sample, sequenced in a study of Graves' ophthalmopathy and Graves' hyperthyroidism. RNA transcripts yielded amplified TCR beta CDR3 regions. RT-PCR in the first round used HTBI primers; a second-round multiplex PCR followed. TCRdb re-analysed the multiplex PCR reads in MiXCR, keeping a single row per CDR3 protein. The table includes roughly 51,000 distinct CDR3 sequences, about 50% detected once. The source material was peripheral blood. The receptor set was obtained from an adult man with Graves' ophthalmopathy.

This clonotype has just one count. This sequence joins TRBV7-6 and TRBJ2-5; D unresolved. CDR3 size: 14 residues. V gave up 0 bases and J gave up 4 bases, with 9 bases separating them. CDR1 is SGHVS and CDR2 is FNYEAQ in the germline V gene. CDR3 amino acids: CASSLAAALETQYF. CDR3 sequence (DNA): TGTGCCAGCAGCTTAGCCGCAGCGTTAGAGACCCAGTACTTC.

This clonotype showed up many times. The J gene is TRBJ1-2, the V gene TRBV28, with D uncertain. Germline V gives CDR1 MDHEN, CDR2 SYDVKM. Trimming removed 5 bases at V and 7 bases at J, with 14 bases between. The CDR3 has 13 amino acids. The CDR3: CASSREAVVGYTF. The CDR3 DNA is TGTGCCAGCAGTCGGGAAGCGGTGGTTGGCTACACCTTC.

There are many counts of this clonotype. V is TRBV3-1 and J is TRBJ2-5; 10 positions agree with TRBD1. Germline values: CDR1 LGHDT, CDR2 YNNKEL (reference sequence). This CDR3 is 16 amino acids long. Trimming took 4 bases from V and 4 from J; bases not matched to a gene: 9. The CDR3: CASSLRDRGRAETQYF. Written as DNA, the CDR3 is TGTGCCAGCAGCCTCCGGGACAGGGGACGGGCAGAGACCCAGTACTTC.

The chain employs TRBV5-4 and TRBJ1-1; D is undetermined. The V gene's germline CDR1 is SGHNT and CDR2 YYREEE (reference sequence). The CDR3 spans 15 residues. V gave up 0 bases and J gave up 1 base, with 10 bases separating them. The CDR3 loop is CASSLDRRQNTEAFF. The CDR3 region has the DNA TGTGCCAGCAGCTTGGATCGACGACAGAACACTGAAGCTTTCTTT.

The V call is TRBV6-2 or TRBV6-3, the J call TRBJ2-7; 9 bases fit TRBD2. The CDR3 runs 13 residues. CDR1 is MNHEY and CDR2 is SVGEGT in the germline V gene. Unmatched junction bases numbered 3, after V lost 5 bases and J lost 4 bases. The DNA of the CDR3 is TGTGCCAGCAGTCAGCGGGAGGTGTACGAGCAGTACTTC. Protein sequence: CASSQREVYEQYF.

The chain carries TRBV20-1 and TRBJ2-2; D unresolved. CDR1 and CDR2 from the germline V gene are DFQATT and SNEGSKA (reference sequence). The germline V and J ends were trimmed by 3 bases and 5 bases, with 10 bases remaining between them. The CDR3 is 13 amino acids. The CDR3 sequence is CSARAVETGELFF. In nucleotides, the CDR3 is TGCAGTGCTAGGGCGGTCGAAACCGGGGAGCTGTTTTTT.

This sequence joins TRBV24-1 and TRBJ1-2; 8 bases map to TRBD1. Losses at the gene ends were 3 bases for V and 4 bases for J; bases not matched to a gene: 6. The length of the CDR3 is 15 residues. CDR1 and CDR2 (germline): KGHDR, SFDVKD. The CDR3 nucleotides read TGTGCCACCAGTGATCCTGGACAGGGAGGCTATGGCTACACCTTC. It translates to CATSDPGQGGYGYTF.

The gene calls are TRBV20-1 and TRBJ2-1, with 9 bases fitting TRBD2. The ends lost 6 bases at V and 9 bases at J; junction bases unmatched: 9. There are 13 residues in the CDR3. Germline CDR1 and CDR2: DFQATT and SNEGSKA (reference sequence). CDR3 sequence reads: CSALALAGLEQFF. In nucleotides, the CDR3 is TGCAGTGCCCTCGCCCTAGCGGGGCTTGAGCAGTTCTTC.

The chain joins TRBV6-5 to TRBJ2-7, with D perhaps TRBD2 (5 bases). Germline CDR1 reads MNHEY; CDR2 reads SVGAGI. Trimming shortened V by 2 bases and J by 4 bases, and 12 bases separated the two germline ends. The CDR3 is 14 residues long. CDR3 protein: CASSYGSSDYEQYF. CDR3 bases: TGTGCCAGCAGTTACGGGAGTAGCGATTACGAGCAGTACTTC.

This clonotype was observed once. J is TRBJ1-1 and V is TRBV9; weak D call: TRBD1 (5 bases). The V end lost 3 bases, the J end lost 1 base, and 10 bases lay between the germline ends. CDR3 size: 14 residues. Germline CDR1 SGDLS, CDR2 YYNGEE. CDR3 amino acids: CASSEGRPNTEAFF. The DNA of the CDR3 is TGTGCCAGCAGCGAGGGGAGGCCGAACACTGAAGCTTTCTTT.

The chain recombines TRBV20-1 with TRBJ2-5; 8 bases line up with TRBD2. With V trimmed by 6 bases and J by 5 bases, 5 bases remained unmatched. CDR1 DFQATT and CDR2 SNEGSKA come from the germline V gene (reference sequence). The CDR3 spans 12 residues. CDR3 sequence (DNA): TGCAGTGCACGGGGGGGCAGGGAGACCCAGTACTTC. Its protein product is CSARGGRETQYF.

This chain joins TRBV5-6 and TRBJ1-2, with D tentatively TRBD1 (5 bases). CDR1 is SGHDT, CDR2 YYEEEE, per germline. V lost 0 bases and J 4 bases, leaving 13 bases between the germline ends. There are 15 residues in the CDR3. CDR3 residues: CASSLGSGTGYGYTF. The CDR3 DNA sequence: TGTGCCAGCAGCTTGGGGTCAGGGACGGGCTATGGCTACACCTTC.

This rearrangement joins TRBV6-4 to TRBJ2-2; no clear D gene. CDR1 MRHNA and CDR2 SNTAGT come from the germline V gene. V was clipped by 3 bases and J by 8 bases, with 4 bases between them. CDR3 length: 11 amino acids. The chain's CDR3 is CASSEAGELFF. DNA of the CDR3: TGTGCCAGCAGTGAAGCGGGGGAGCTGTTTTTT.

This clonotype has ten or more counts. This rearrangement joins TRBV6-1 to TRBJ1-1, with 8 bases lining up with TRBD1. The CDR3 sequence is 22 residues long. J gave up 0 bases and V 3 bases, and 24 bases lay outside the gene matches. CDR1 and CDR2 from the germline V gene are MNHNS and SASEGT. The chain's CDR3 is CASSDATGQGIGGFRVNTEAFF. DNA for the CDR3: TGTGCCAGCAGTGATGCCACTGGACAGGGAATAGGGGGGTTTCGGGTGAACACTGAAGCTTTCTTT.

Written as DNA, the CDR3 is TGCAGTGCCTACCGACGGGGGGCCTCAGATACGCAGTATTTT. Encoded protein: CSAYRRGASDTQYF. V usage is TRBV20-1 and J usage is TRBJ2-3; TRBD2 might be the D (7 bases). The CDR3 consists of 14 residues. CDR1 and CDR2 (germline): DFQATT, SNEGSKA (reference sequence). V lost 6 bases, J lost 4 bases, and 17 bases lay in between.

CDR3 loop: CASSLGTSGRGDEQFF. The DNA of the CDR3 is TGTGCCAGCAGCCTGGGGACTAGCGGGAGAGGAGATGAGCAGTTCTTC. This rearrangement joins TRBV7-2 to TRBJ2-1; 14 bases are a match to TRBD2. Germline loops: CDR1 SGHTA, CDR2 FQGNSA. V shed 5 bases and J 8 bases; nucleotides not matched to a gene: 8. The CDR3 contains 16 residues. Filled out from reference TRBV7-2 and TRBJ2-1, the complete variable domain reads GAGVSQSPSNKVTEKGKDVELRCDPISGHTALYWYRQSLGQGLEFLIYFQGNSAPDKSGLPSDRFSAERTGGSVSTLTIQRTQQEDSAVYLCASSLGTSGRGDEQFFGPGTRLTVL.

Relative to its sample, this clonotype is medium-sized. The gene calls are TRBV24-1 and TRBJ2-1; 13 bases agree with TRBD2. J was trimmed by 0 bases and V by 4 bases; bases with no gene match: 5. There are 18 residues in the CDR3. Per germline, CDR1 KGHDR and CDR2 SFDVKD. The chain's CDR3 is CATSDTSGRASSYNEQFF. CDR3 in DNA: TGTGCCACCAGTGACACTAGCGGGAGGGCCTCCTCCTACAATGAGCAGTTCTTC.

Worth noting for this clonotype: Possible read error: a much larger clone is one base away. Since the CDR3 does not end with the conserved phenylalanine or tryptophan, this likely comes from a read error. The rearrangement uses TRBV20-1 and TRBJ2-7; 10 bases agree with TRBD2. The CDR3 length is 14 residues. CDR1 is DFQATT, CDR2 SNEGSKA, per germline (reference sequence). With 2 bases clipped from V and 5 bases from J, the junction kept 6 bases outside the gene matches. In DNA form, the CDR3 reads TGCAGTGCTAGATCGCTAGCGGGAGAGGACGAGCAGTACCTC. This translates into CSARSLAGEDEQYL.